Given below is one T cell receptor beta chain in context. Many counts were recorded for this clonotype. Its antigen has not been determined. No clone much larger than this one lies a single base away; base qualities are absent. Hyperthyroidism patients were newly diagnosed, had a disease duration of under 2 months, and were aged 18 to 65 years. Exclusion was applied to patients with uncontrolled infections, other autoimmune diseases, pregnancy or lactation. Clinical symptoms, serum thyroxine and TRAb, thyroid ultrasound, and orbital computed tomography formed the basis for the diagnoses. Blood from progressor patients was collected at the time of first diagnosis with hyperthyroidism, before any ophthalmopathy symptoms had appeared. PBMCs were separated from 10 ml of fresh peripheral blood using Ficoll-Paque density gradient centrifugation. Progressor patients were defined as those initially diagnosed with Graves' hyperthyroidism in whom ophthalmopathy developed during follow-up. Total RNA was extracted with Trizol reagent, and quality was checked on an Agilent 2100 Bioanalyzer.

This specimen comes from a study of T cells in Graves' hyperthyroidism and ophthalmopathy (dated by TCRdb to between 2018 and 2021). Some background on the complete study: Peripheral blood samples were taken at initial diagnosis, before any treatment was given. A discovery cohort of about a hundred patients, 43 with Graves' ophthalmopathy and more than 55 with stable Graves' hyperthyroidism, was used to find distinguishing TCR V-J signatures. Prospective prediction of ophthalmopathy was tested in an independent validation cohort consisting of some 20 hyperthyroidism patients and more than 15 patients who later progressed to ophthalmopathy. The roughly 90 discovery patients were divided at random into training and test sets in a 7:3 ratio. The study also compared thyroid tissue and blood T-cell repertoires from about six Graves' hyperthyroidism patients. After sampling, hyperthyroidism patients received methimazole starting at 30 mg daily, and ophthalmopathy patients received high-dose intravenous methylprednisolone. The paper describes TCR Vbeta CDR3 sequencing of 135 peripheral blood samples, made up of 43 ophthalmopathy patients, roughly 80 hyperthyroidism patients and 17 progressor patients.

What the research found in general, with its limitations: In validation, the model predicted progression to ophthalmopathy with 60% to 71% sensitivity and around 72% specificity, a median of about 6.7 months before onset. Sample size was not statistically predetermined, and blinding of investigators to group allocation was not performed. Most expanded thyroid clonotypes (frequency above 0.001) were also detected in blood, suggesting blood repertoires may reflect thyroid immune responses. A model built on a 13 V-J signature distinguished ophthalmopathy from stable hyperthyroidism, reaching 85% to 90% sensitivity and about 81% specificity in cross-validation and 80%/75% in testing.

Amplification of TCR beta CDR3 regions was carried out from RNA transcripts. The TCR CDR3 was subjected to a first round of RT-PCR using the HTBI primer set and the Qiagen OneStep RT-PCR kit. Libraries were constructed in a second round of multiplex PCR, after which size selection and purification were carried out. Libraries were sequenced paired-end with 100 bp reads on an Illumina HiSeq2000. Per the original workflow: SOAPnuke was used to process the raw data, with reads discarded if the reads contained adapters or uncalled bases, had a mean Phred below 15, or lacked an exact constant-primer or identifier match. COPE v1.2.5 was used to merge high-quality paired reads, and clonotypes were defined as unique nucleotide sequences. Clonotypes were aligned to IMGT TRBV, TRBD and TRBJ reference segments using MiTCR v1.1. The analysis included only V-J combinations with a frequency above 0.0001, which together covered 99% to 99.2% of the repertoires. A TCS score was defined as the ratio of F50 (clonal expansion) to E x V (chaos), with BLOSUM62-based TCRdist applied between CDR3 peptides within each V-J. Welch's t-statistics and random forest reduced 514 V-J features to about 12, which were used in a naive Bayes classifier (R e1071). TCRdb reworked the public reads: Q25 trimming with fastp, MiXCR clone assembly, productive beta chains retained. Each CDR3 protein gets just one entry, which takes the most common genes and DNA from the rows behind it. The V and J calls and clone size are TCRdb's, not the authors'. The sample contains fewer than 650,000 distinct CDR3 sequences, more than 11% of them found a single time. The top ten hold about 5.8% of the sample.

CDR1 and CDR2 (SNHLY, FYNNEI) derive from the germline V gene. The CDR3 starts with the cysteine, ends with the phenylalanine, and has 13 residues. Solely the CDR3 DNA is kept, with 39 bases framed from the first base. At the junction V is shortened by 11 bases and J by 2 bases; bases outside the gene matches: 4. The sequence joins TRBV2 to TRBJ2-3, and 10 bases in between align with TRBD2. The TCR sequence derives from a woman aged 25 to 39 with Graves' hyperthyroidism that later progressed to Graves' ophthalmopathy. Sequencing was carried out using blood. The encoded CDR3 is CAPSGSYTDTQYF. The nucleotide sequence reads TGTGCCCCTAGCGGGAGTTACACAGATACGCAGTATTTT. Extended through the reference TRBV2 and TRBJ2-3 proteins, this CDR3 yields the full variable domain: EPEVTQTPSHQVTQMGQEVILRCVPISNHLYFYWYRQILGQKVEFLVSFYNNEISEKSEIFDDQFSVERPDGSNFTLKIRSTKLEDSAMYFCAPSGSYTDTQYFGPGTRLTVL.